This TCR beta chain is drawn from a study of T-cell reconstitution after alpha-beta-depleted transplantation in children. Germline V lookup: CDR1 SQVTM, CDR2 ANQGSEA. The CDR3 contains 13 residues. Trimming took off 7 bases at V and 5 bases at J, with 17 bases between the two ends. Using unique molecular identifiers, the investigators prepared the TCRbeta library. MiXCR, run by TCRdb on the PCR reads, gives a single entry per CDR3 protein. The sample shows hundreds of thousands of distinct CDR3 sequences, approximately 15% of them seen only once. Specimen: PBMCs from the stem cell graft donor, collected from the stem cell graft. This sequence joins TRBV29-1 and TRBJ1-1; D is ambiguous. This clonotype was obtained from a human donor who donated a stem cell graft to a child with acute myeloid leukemia. The CDR3 spells CSARVAPGTEAFF. CDR3 nucleotides: TGCAGCGCCCGAGTGGCGCCTGGAACTGAAGCTTTCTTT.